Shown below are 10 T cell receptor beta chains from a single sample sequenced in a study of cytomegalovirus exposure and HLA in healthy donors. Profiled with immunoSEQ multiplex PCR; TCRdb holds only in-frame clones, not every one. This table has approximately 76,000 clones, approximately 95% appearing once. The sample comprised PBMCs. The receptors originated from a woman younger than 30 in good health and CMV-seropositive.

This chain uses TRBV9 with TRBJ2-5, with D maybe TRBD2 (7 bases). The CDR3 totals 15 residues. The germline V gene has CDR1 SGDLS and CDR2 YYNGEE. The ends were cut back, 4 bases at V and 7 bases at J, with 20 bases in the middle. In DNA, the CDR3 is TGTGCCAGCAGCCTCCAGGGGAGGGGGAAAGGGACCCAGTACTTC. Its translation is CASSLQGRGKGTQYF. The whole variable domain, remainder taken from reference TRBV9 and TRBJ2-5, is DSGVTQTPKHLITATGQRVTLRCSPRSGDLSVYWYQQSLDQGLQFLIQYYNGEERAKGNILERFSAQQFPDLHSELNLSSLELGDSALYFCASSLQGRGKGTQYFGPGTRLLVL.

The chain combines TRBV18 with TRBJ2-1; 7 nucleotides align to TRBD2. Germline V gene lookup returns CDR1 KGHSH and CDR2 LQKENI. J was trimmed by 4 bases and V by 3 bases; bases with no gene match: 6. CDR3 length: 15 residues. The CDR3 loop reads CASSPDLAEYNEQFF. In nucleotides, the CDR3 is TGTGCCAGCTCACCGGACCTAGCGGAGTACAATGAGCAGTTCTTC.

This clone was detected only once. The chain couples TRBV19 to TRBJ1-1; possible D gene TRBD1, 5 bases. This CDR3 region has 15 residues. The ends were cut back, 3 bases at V and 6 bases at J, with 17 bases in the middle. Germline V lookup: CDR1 LNHDA, CDR2 SQIVND (reference sequence). As DNA, the CDR3 is TGTGCCAGTAGTATTGGGCCGCAAACGGGGGCTGAAGCTTTCTTT. Translation gives CASSIGPQTGAEAFF.

The genes are TRBV5-1 and TRBJ2-1; 7 bases fit TRBD1. J lost 12 bases, V lost 4 bases, and 16 bases had no gene match. The CDR3 is 15 residues long. Germline V gene data show CDR1 as SGHRS and CDR2 as YFSETQ. CDR3 sequence: CASSVGWDSLKGQFF. The CDR3 DNA reads as TGCGCCAGCAGCGTGGGTTGGGACAGCCTAAAGGGGCAGTTCTTC.

The chain links TRBV7-2 to TRBJ2-3; no clear D. This CDR3 spans 13 amino acids. Germline CDR1 reads SGHTA; CDR2 reads FQGNSA. Trimming removed 3 bases at V and 6 bases at J, with 10 bases between. The CDR3 nucleotides are TGTGCCAGCAGCTTTTTGTGGGCGGATACGCAGTATTTT. This codes for CASSFLWADTQYF.

As for this clone: Its ends do not fully match the called genes, so a read error is possible. The CDR3 bases are TGTGCCTGGAGTATCCCCGGGACAGGGCACACTGGTGACTTT. Residues: CAWSIPGTGHTGDF. The chain has TRBV30 and TRBJ1-1; TRBD1 agrees at 9 bases. This CDR3 is built from 14 residues. Germline V gene sequence: CDR1 GTSNPN, CDR2 SVGIG (reference sequence).

CDR3 sequence (DNA): TGTGCCAGCAGCTTGGACGGGGGGACCTACGAGCAGTACTTC. Its protein product is CASSLDGGTYEQYF. The chain has TRBV27 and TRBJ2-7, with 7 bases aligning to TRBD2. The CDR3 runs to 14 residues. Trimming cost V 6 bases and J 2 bases; bases outside gene matches: 7. CDR1 is MNHEY, CDR2 SMNVEV, per germline (reference sequence).

The chain has TRBV11-2 and TRBJ2-5, with a tentative D call TRBD2 (5 bases). The CDR3 totals 12 residues. V shed 5 bases and J shed 5 bases, with 9 bases lying between them. Germline assignment: CDR1 SGHAT and CDR2 FQNNGV. DNA for the CDR3: TGTGCCAGCAGCCCCGGGGATGAGACCCAGTACTTC. It encodes CASSPGDETQYF. Together with reference TRBV11-2 and TRBJ2-5, the CDR3 gives the full variable domain: EAGVAQSPRYKIIEKRQSVAFWCNPISGHATLYWYQQILGQGPKLLIQFQNNGVVDDSQLPKDRFSAERLKGVDSTLKIQPAKLEDSAVYLCASSPGDETQYFGPGTRLLVL.

The count of this clone is one. CDR3 nucleotide sequence: TGCGCCACCCGGGACAGGGATGTCTATGGCTACACCTTC. Translation: CATRDRDVYGYTF. The chain joins TRBV4-1 to TRBJ1-2; 9 positions agree with TRBD1. The J segment lost 4 bases and the V segment lost 10 bases, leaving 7 bases of the junction unmatched. The CDR3 loop spans 13 amino acids. Germline loops: CDR1 MGHRA, CDR2 YSYEKL.

This CDR3 reads CASRAKGGNSPLHF. The DNA for the CDR3 is TGTGCCAGCAGGGCGAAAGGGGGTAATTCACCCCTCCACTTT. V and J are TRBV13 and TRBJ1-6, with a possible D match to TRBD1 (6 bases). CDR1 is PRHDT and CDR2 is FYEKMQ in the germline V gene (reference sequence). CDR3 length: 14 residues. The V end was cut by 6 bases, the J end by 6 bases, with 12 bases between.